This TCR beta chain derives from a study of early T cells in non-severe SARS-CoV-2 infection (dated by TCRdb to 2020 to 2023). About the investigation overall: Because TCR sequencing was done on bulk RNA from unsorted whole blood, the alpha and beta chains could not be paired. Points the paper makes about the study in general: VDJdb matching was skewed toward anti-spike CD8 responses and likely underestimated virus-specific expansions, missing private and CD4 specificities.

The study was a case-control design nested within a healthcare worker cohort in London, UK, with weekly nasopharyngeal swab PCR tests and blood sampling. Healthcare workers were recruited between 23 and 31 March 2020, during the week of the UK lockdown, and were followed weekly for up to about 15 weeks. At least ten counts were recorded for this clonotype. The specificity of this receptor is unknown. Within one base of it there is no much larger clone, and no base qualities were kept. The CDR3 contains 14 residues, cysteine and phenylalanine counted. Only CDR3 DNA remains: 42 bases, in frame from the first base. Per the germline V gene, SGHVS is the CDR1 and FNYEAQ is the CDR2. V trim: 4 bases; J trim: 7 bases; unmatched bases: 7. Library generation was performed with 5' RACE. TCRdb lists the instrument as NextSeq 500. To correct for sequencing error and PCR bias, the TCR library protocol tagged individual cDNA molecules with unique molecular identifiers. TCR alpha and beta chains were both sequenced, and the abundances of alpha and beta sequences in each sample were closely correlated with each other. Per the source publication's procedure: Decombinator V4 was used to perform V gene, J gene and CDR3 annotation of TCR sequences. Expanded TCRs were defined as changing significantly between any two time points under a Poisson model with p below 0.0001. TCR abundances were normalised to the total number of TCRs sequenced per sample and were expressed as counts per million. TRAV1-2 paired with TRAJ12, TRAJ20 or TRAJ33 defined MAIT TCRs, while TRAV10 paired with TRAJ18 defined iNKT TCRs. VDJdb, accessed 1 November 2021, was searched for CMV, EBV and SARS-CoV-2 annotated TCRs, excluding TCRs annotated for multiple antigens. TCRdb passed the public sequencing reads through fastp at Q25 and MiXCR, retaining productive beta sequences. Every distinct CDR3 protein forms one entry, paired with its most common genes and DNA. It is TCRdb's table, rather than the study itself, that gives the V and J calls and clone size. The sample table holds more than 20,000 distinct CDR3 sequences, of which about 4% were seen once. The ten most abundant clones make up almost 1.5% of the sample.

This receptor was taken from an adult who was a healthcare worker with PCR-confirmed SARS-CoV-2 infection or an uninfected control (not recorded which). The chain is made from TRBV7-6 and TRBJ2-1; TRBD2 aligns with 7 central bases. Source material: whole blood. The CDR3 has the sequence CASSSRLARNEQFF. The sequenced DNA is TGTGCCAGCAGCTCCCGACTAGCTCGAAATGAGCAGTTCTTC.